The clone carrying this T cell receptor (beta chain) showed up many times. Antigen specificity is unknown. It was considered stable Graves' hyperthyroidism when ophthalmopathy did not progress within 18 months. The CDR3 has 17 amino acids. V shed 5 bases, J shed 4 bases, and the junction held 9 bases outside the gene matches. The germline CDR1 and CDR2 sequences are SGHNT and YENEEA. This entry comes from a study of T cells in Graves' hyperthyroidism and ophthalmopathy. Study information: Peripheral blood was secured at the point of initial diagnosis, before any treatment.

Amplification of TCR beta CDR3 regions was performed using RNA transcripts as template. HTBI primers drove first-round RT-PCR of the TCR CDR3. One entry per CDR3 protein results from TCRdb running MiXCR on the multiplex PCR reads. Of approximately 210,000 distinct CDR3 sequences in the sample, roughly a sixth were seen once. Study-level points and caveats: Appearing also in blood were most of the thyroid clonotypes expanded above 0.001.

This clonotype was sampled from a man aged 45-60 years with Graves' hyperthyroidism. This chain connects TRBV11-3 to TRBJ2-2, with 11 bases fitting TRBD2. The sample consisted of blood. The chain's CDR3 is CASSPPTSGKRTGELFF. The DNA for the CDR3 is TGTGCCAGCAGCCCGCCGACTAGCGGGAAGCGCACCGGGGAGCTGTTTTTT.